The 14 T cell receptor beta chains listed next were all sequenced from one sample in a study of T cells in localized non-small cell lung cancer. Assay: immunoSEQ multiplex PCR; the TCRdb copy retains only in-frame clones and omits some. The profile shows some 40,000 clones, approximately 94% of them singletons. The specimen was peripheral blood, collected before any cancer treatment. Receptor source: a female donor older than 55 with stage I lung adenocarcinoma.

This rearrangement joins TRBV5-5 to TRBJ1-2; D is undetermined. The germline V and J ends were trimmed by 1 base and 0 bases, with 10 bases remaining between them. CDR3 length equals 15 residues. Germline V gives CDR1 SGHKS, CDR2 YYEKEE (reference sequence). CDR3 region: CASSLLIGPNYGYTF. CDR3 coding DNA: TGTGCCAGCAGCTTGTTAATAGGCCCTAACTATGGCTACACCTTC.

This clone is a singleton in its sample. J is TRBJ2-1 and V is TRBV11-1, with 10 bases identical to TRBD1. Trimming cost V 3 bases and J 6 bases; bases outside gene matches: 8. This CDR3 has 16 amino acids. CDR1 and CDR2 (germline): SGHAT, FQDESV (reference sequence). The CDR3 nucleotides read TGTGCCAGCAGCTTCCCACGGGACAGGGGAGTCAATGAGCAGTTCTTC. It encodes CASSFPRDRGVNEQFF.

The rearrangement uses TRBV14 and TRBJ1-1; D not certain. The CDR3 loop spans 13 amino acids. V dropped 8 bases and J dropped 2 bases, with 12 bases sitting between them. CDR1 SGHDN and CDR2 FVKESK come from the germline V gene. Written as DNA, the CDR3 is TGTGCCAGCGGGTTGGGTATCAACACTGAAGCTTTCTTT. As protein: CASGLGINTEAFF.

The chain combines TRBV18 with TRBJ1-2; D ambiguous. The CDR3 extends over 14 amino acids. Germline CDR1 is KGHSH and CDR2 is LQKENI. V lost 2 bases and J lost 0, with 7 bases in between. The DNA of the CDR3 is TGTGCCAGCTCACCAGGAGCAGCTAACTATGGCTACACCTTC. This encodes CASSPGAANYGYTF.

Of note for this clone: The junction and the germline gene differ at one end; a read error may be behind it. The V and J genes are TRBV6-1 and TRBJ1-3; 9 nucleotides match TRBD1. Germline V gives CDR1 MNHNS, CDR2 SASEGT. There are 11 residues in the CDR3. CDR3 DNA sequence: TGTGCCAGCAGTGAAGCCGACAGGGGGGGCTTT. Translation gives CASSEADRGGF.

V gene TRBV10-3 combines with J gene TRBJ2-1, with 9 positions matching TRBD2. This CDR3 has 13 amino acids. V gave up 7 bases and J gave up 5 bases; unmatched junction bases: 3. CDR1 and CDR2 from the germline V gene are ENHRY and SYGVKD. The CDR3 coding sequence is TGTGCCATCACTAGCGGGATCAACAATGAGCAGTTCTTC. This gives the protein CAITSGINNEQFF.

The genes are TRBV2 and TRBJ1-6, with TRBD1 as a possible D gene (5 bases). The V gene's germline CDR1 is SNHLY and CDR2 FYNNEI. The CDR3 is made up of 15 amino acids. V was shortened by 6 bases and J by 10 bases, with 19 bases between the two germline ends. CDR3 nucleotides: TGTGCCAGCAGCGTGAGACAGCTCCTTTTCTCACCCCTCCACTTT. This translates into CASSVRQLLFSPLHF.

This chain links TRBV19 with TRBJ1-5; D unclear. This CDR3 is built from 17 residues. The V gene lost 2 bases and the J gene lost 1 base, with 15 bases spanning the gap. Germline lookup yields CDR1 LNHDA and CDR2 SQIVND (reference sequence). CDR3 coding DNA: TGTGCCAGTAGTATATTAGCTGGGTTTGGGAGCAATCAGCCCCAGCATTTT. Protein: CASSILAGFGSNQPQHF.

CDR3 region: CASSLRDRGLGYTF. The CDR3 nucleotides are TGTGCCAGCAGCTTGAGGGACAGGGGATTGGGCTACACCTTC. The gene calls are TRBV5-4 and TRBJ1-2, with 10 bases identical to TRBD1. The CDR3 totals 14 residues. Germline CDR1 SGHNT, CDR2 YYREEE (reference sequence). After removal of 1 base from V and 8 bases from J, the junction contained 5 bases not matched to a gene.

The chain recombines TRBV6-6 with TRBJ1-2, with 8 positions matching TRBD1. The CDR3 contains 16 residues. Germline CDR1 is MNHNY and CDR2 is SVGAGI (reference sequence). Trimming cost V 4 bases and J 5 bases; bases outside gene matches: 12. CDR3 sequence: CASSFGTTGEGYGYTF. The CDR3 region has the DNA TGTGCCAGCAGTTTCGGTACGACAGGGGAAGGGTATGGCTACACCTTC.

This sequence joins TRBV5-4 and TRBJ2-6; D is unresolved. The length of the CDR3 is 15 residues. The germline V and J ends were trimmed by 1 base and 2 bases, with 7 bases remaining between them. Germline V gene sequence: CDR1 SGHNT, CDR2 YYREEE (reference sequence). DNA for the CDR3: TGTGCCAGCAGCTTGCCGTCGGCTGGGGCCAACGTCCTGACTTTC. Amino acids: CASSLPSAGANVLTF.

V is TRBV28 and J is TRBJ2-2; 10 nucleotides match TRBD2. Germline V CDR1 and CDR2: MDHEN, SYDVKM. The length of the CDR3 is 16 residues. With V trimmed by 8 bases and J by 5 bases, 11 bases remained unmatched. CDR3 residues: CASSSGGGGETGELFF. In nucleotides, the CDR3 is TGTGCCAGCTCTAGCGGGGGAGGTGGTGAGACCGGGGAGCTGTTTTTT.

This chain links TRBV28 with TRBJ1-1; tentatively, D is TRBD1 (6 bases). V lost 5 bases and J lost 7, with 11 bases in between. This CDR3 is built from 12 residues. Germline V gene data show CDR1 as MDHEN and CDR2 as SYDVKM. The CDR3 sequence: CASSRWTDEAFF. The CDR3 region has the DNA TGTGCCAGCAGTCGATGGACAGATGAAGCTTTCTTT. Variable domain in full (rest from reference TRBV28 and TRBJ1-1): DVKVTQSSRYLVKRTGEKVFLECVQDMDHENMFWYRQDPGLGLRLIYFSYDVKMKEKGDIPEGYSVSREKKERFSLILESASTNQTSMYLCASSRWTDEAFFGQGTRLTVV.

The V call is TRBV19, the J call TRBJ2-5, with no clear D. Trimming took 2 bases from V and 2 from J, leaving 12 bases between them. Germline CDR1 reads LNHDA; CDR2 reads SQIVND (reference sequence). CDR3 size: 15 residues. CDR3 in amino acids: CASSISRAQQETQYF. The CDR3 region has the DNA TGTGCCAGTAGTATAAGTAGGGCCCAGCAAGAGACCCAGTACTTC.